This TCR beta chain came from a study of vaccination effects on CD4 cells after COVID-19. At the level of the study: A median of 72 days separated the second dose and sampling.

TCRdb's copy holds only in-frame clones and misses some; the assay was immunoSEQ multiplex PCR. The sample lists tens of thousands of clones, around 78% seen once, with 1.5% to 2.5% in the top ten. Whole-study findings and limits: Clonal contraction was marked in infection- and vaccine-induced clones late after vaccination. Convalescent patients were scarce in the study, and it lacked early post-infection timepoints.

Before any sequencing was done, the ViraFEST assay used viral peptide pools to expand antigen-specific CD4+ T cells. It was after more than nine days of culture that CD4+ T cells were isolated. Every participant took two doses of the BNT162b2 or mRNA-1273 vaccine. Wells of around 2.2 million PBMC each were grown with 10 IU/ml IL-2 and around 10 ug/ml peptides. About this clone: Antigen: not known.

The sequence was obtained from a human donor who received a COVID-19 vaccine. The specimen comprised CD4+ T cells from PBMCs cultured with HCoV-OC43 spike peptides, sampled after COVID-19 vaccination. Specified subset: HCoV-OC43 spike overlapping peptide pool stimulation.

CDR3 sequence: CASSLGRRGEQFF. CDR3 nucleotides: TGCGCCAGCAGCTTGGGGAGGCGGGGTGAGCAGTTCTTC. This chain uses TRBV5-1 with TRBJ2-1; maybe TRBD2 (6 bases). CDR1 SGHRS and CDR2 YFSETQ come from the germline V gene. The CDR3 consists of 13 residues. V shed 0 bases and J shed 9 bases, with 10 bases lying between them.